This TCR beta chain was documented in a study of cytomegalovirus exposure and HLA in healthy donors listed by TCRdb under 2017. Broadly, across the study: An earlier analysis of 550 to 700 of the donors reported about 290 Gb of sequence data and approximately 110 million unique TCR beta sequences from roughly 200 million T cells. An early release covering roughly 640 HLA-typed donors comprised about 300 gigabases of sequencing data and tens of millions of unique TCR sequences. The genetic ancestry cluster associated with self-reported Caucasian donors included about 81% of the 398 genotyped donors. The aim of the study was to test whether cataloging public T cell receptors could identify signatures of past pathogen exposure. Using immunosequencing, the study profiled T cell repertoires from 550 to 750 subjects and related those repertoires to cytomegalovirus serostatus. A separate validation cohort of 100 to 150 different subjects was used in addition to the approximately 700-subject first cohort. To predict cytomegalovirus infection status, the study combined high-throughput TCR immunosequencing, statistical association of individual TCRs with disease status, and machine learning. To study patterns of TCR occurrence, a later analysis re-analyzed previously published TCR beta repertoires from 650 to 750 donors and added high-resolution HLA genotyping. In the later analysis, no new phenotypic data were used to find candidate immune exposures; instead, reliance was placed on TCR beta sequences and their occurrence across donors. In an earlier analysis of several hundred of the donors, high-throughput TCR beta sequencing was used to judge whether each TCR beta V gene segment behaved as functional or pseudogenic. Donor age, sex, ethnicity and CMV serostatus were compiled together with the repertoire data. A later genetic analysis took genome-wide SNP genotypes for about 65% of the 666 donors and used that subset as a discovery cohort. Every repertoire in the discovery cohort had been generated on one and the same sequencing platform. Both class I and class II loci were covered by HLA typing, at four-digit resolution. The number of typed donors differed by locus: about 620-630 for A, B, C, DRB1 and DQB1; some 500 for DQA1; some 590 for DPA1; and approximately 450 for DPB1. Because of strong linkage in the cohort, roughly 5 DR-DQ haplotypes were treated as single units for association and clustering. Among about 360 genotyped donors of the cohort, an average of roughly 240,000 unique TCR beta nucleotide sequences were sequenced per donor, roughly 20% of them non-productive. What the research found in general, with its limitations: Several of the top co-occurrence clusters appeared to be linked to parvovirus B19, influenza, CMV and Epstein-Barr virus, according to a later analysis. In a later analysis, TCR association rates were found to vary across HLA loci, with the most associated TCRs seen for DRB1 alleles and the fewest for HLA-C alleles. Cytomegalovirus status was reported to be diagnosed by the classifier with high specificity and sensitivity in both the original and validation cohorts. A later genetic analysis reported fewer N-insertions in productive TCRs among donors in an Asian-associated ancestry cluster than the 666-donor mean. According to a later analysis, most CMV-associated TCR beta chains appeared to be HLA-restricted, and the HLA associations seemed to be driven largely by CMV exposure. Because the 87-base-pair reads could not distinguish some IMGT-functional V segments, including TRBV6-2 and TRBV6-3, those segments were excluded. The authors suggested that the approach could potentially be extended to other disease states and immunological phenotypes. In an earlier analysis of roughly 500 of the donors, most TCR beta V segments appeared in productive rearrangements about 87% or about 30% of the time, broadly matching IMGT annotations. Because HLA typing was missing for some donors at each locus, association tests included only the typed subset. Specific HLA alleles were associated with 15,000 to 20,000 TCR beta sequences at a false discovery rate of 0.05 in a later analysis. The presence/absence analyses assumed that sequencing depth was roughly uniform across donors, and that assumption may not be true. In a later genetic analysis, a missense DCLRE1C variant was associated with V-gene and J-gene trimming of TCR beta chains, and the association was replicated in an independent cohort. Correlated functional status among segregating V segments might be attributable to linkage disequilibrium, but an unknown experimental factor could not be ruled out. The study gave a list of around 170 TCR beta chains associated with cytomegalovirus. A further reported finding was that TCR beta sequences accurately predicted the HLA-A and HLA-B alleles for most subjects in the first cohort. Because counts were too low, seventeen rarely observed V segments, including chromosome 9 orphons, were left out of the earlier analysis of over 550 of the donors. The sequencing pipeline was judged likely to have produced a cluster of highly shared sequence variants as a technical artifact. Compared with equally common non-associated chains, HLA-associated TCR beta chains in a later analysis were more clonally expanded and had lower generation probabilities. The cohort was sequenced for TCR beta chains only, and without alpha or paired-chain data the features that could be detected were limited. Most TCR sequences were seen in very few donors, while some public TCRs were found in many individuals. For the cohort, immune exposure information was limited to CMV serostatus. When HLA alleles, especially DR and DQ, strongly co-occurred, TCR associations were difficult to assign to individual alleles. In vitro tests confirmed that a few of the cytomegalovirus-associated TCR beta chains recognize cytomegalovirus antigens.

Libraries came from the immunoSEQ multiplex PCR assay. For the multiplex PCR, a mixture combining 60 forward primers for TCR Vbeta segments and 13 reverse primers for TCR Jbeta segments was used. A multiplex PCR assay on genomic DNA amplified the CDR3 region of rearranged TCR beta genes. Amplified TCR beta libraries were sequenced as 87-base-pair reads on the Illumina HiSeq System. The authors processed their data as follows. Across the 670 or so repertoires, a later analysis counted tens of millions of unique TCR beta chains, 9.5 million to 12 million of which were shared by at least two donors. Raw reads were error-corrected and collapsed into unique sequences with a nearest-neighbor algorithm that merged closely related sequences to remove PCR and sequencing errors. V, D and J gene segments were assigned by aligning CDR3 sequences to IMGT reference sequences. For a sequence to be retained, a match of at least six nucleotides to both a V gene segment and a J gene segment was required. A rearrangement counted as productive if the CDR3 had no stop codons and remained in frame with V and J, and every other rearrangement counted as non-productive. CDR3 was defined according to IMGT convention as the region running from the second conserved V-encoded cysteine to the conserved J-encoded phenylalanine. The earlier analysis of approximately 590 of the donors excluded any sequence lacking an unambiguous match to a single V gene segment. An earlier analysis of 587 of the donors classified V segments as functional when productive rearrangements were above 56.7% and as segregating when the standard deviation between donors was above 5%. A statistical classification framework was built for diagnosing cytomegalovirus status from the catalog of TCR beta chain sequences. In a later analysis, V and J genes were assigned by comparing TCR nucleotide sequences against IMGT/GENE-DB human TR gene sequences. In a later analysis, CDR3 sequences and most-parsimonious VDJ recombination scenarios were assigned using the TCRdist pipeline. In a later analysis, each TCR beta chain was defined by its CDR3 amino acid sequence together with its V-gene family, and reads without a unique V-gene family were excluded. A later analysis removed 592 highly shared, low-generation-probability nucleotide sequences to deal with suspected cross-contamination and a sequencing artifact. In a later analysis, a clonal expansion index was calculated for each public chain from normalized within-repertoire ranks of inferred template counts. Generation probabilities in a later analysis came from a VDJ recombination model fitted to out-of-frame rearrangements, and those results were checked against IGoR. Hypergeometric tests were used in a later analysis to score TCR-TCR, TCR-HLA and TCR-CMV co-occurrence, with a repertoire-size bias correction applied to the TCR pairs. False discovery rates were estimated in a later analysis by permuting HLA or CMV assignments 20 times. A later analysis grouped co-occurring TCRs with DBSCAN, adding TCRdist sequence similarity when clustering within HLA-allele-positive subsets. Repertoires with fewer than 30,000 or more than 120,000 public chains were left out of co-occurrence clustering, as were about 5 repertoires with anomalous nucleotide sharing. TCRdb mirrors the immuneACCESS table, restricted to in-frame sequences. Some clones are absent from its copies; in checked studies, under half trace to an unresolved V gene, and the reason for the others is unknown. The DNA was the basis for D and trimming; V, J and clone size are from that table. In all, the sample holds around 260,000 clones, and around 80% of those were seen once. The ten largest clonotypes hold less than 0.4% of the sample.

Relative to germline, V is 0 bases shorter and J is 0 bases shorter, with 10 bases between their ends. CDR1 and CDR2, looked up from the germline V gene (reference sequence), are SGHKS and YYEKEE. The CDR3, cysteine through phenylalanine, is 16 amino acids long. This entry keeps only the CDR3 DNA: 48 bases, framed from base 1. About this clone itself: Its antigen is still unknown. Per-nucleotide qualities are absent, and no much larger clonotype sits a single base away.

The cohort comprised around 690 healthy bone marrow donors. All cohort members were sampled while nominally healthy, although unrecorded immune exposures were likely present. The donor tested CMV seronegative and was one of the 352 seronegative cohort members. Each donor provided a peripheral blood sample, and peripheral blood mononuclear cells were used for TCR beta sequencing. The Qiagen DNeasy Blood Extraction Kit was used to extract genomic DNA from the blood cell samples. The rearranged chain carries TRBV5-5 and TRBJ2-4, with the identity of the D gene unclear. The specimen sequenced was PBMCs. The receptor comes from a girl aged 2-9 years in good health and CMV-seronegative. DNA sequence: TGTGCCAGCAGCTTGGGGCTGCCGCTAGCCAAAAACATTCAGTACTTC. It is translated as CASSLGLPLAKNIQYF.